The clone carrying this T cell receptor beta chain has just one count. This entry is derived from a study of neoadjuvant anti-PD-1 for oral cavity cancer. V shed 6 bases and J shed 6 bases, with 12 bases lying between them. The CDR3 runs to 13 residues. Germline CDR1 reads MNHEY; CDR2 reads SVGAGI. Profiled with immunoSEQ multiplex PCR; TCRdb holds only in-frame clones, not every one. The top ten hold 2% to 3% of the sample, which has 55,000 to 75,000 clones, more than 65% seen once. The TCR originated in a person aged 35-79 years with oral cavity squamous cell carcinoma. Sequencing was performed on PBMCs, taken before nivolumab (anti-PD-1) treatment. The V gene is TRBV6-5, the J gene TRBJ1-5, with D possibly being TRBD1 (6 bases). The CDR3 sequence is CASRGGVSQPQHF. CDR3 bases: TGTGCCAGCAGAGGGGGGGTAAGTCAGCCCCAGCATTTT.